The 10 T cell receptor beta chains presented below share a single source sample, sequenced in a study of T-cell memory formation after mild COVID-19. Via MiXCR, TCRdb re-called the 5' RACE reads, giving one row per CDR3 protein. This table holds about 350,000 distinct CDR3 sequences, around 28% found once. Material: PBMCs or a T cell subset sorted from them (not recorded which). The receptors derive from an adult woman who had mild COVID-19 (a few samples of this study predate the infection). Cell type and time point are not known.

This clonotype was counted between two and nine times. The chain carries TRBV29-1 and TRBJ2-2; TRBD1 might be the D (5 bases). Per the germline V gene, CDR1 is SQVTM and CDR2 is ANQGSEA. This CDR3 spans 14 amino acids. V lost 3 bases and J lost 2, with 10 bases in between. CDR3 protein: CSVDVQGNTGELFF. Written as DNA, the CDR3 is TGCAGCGTTGATGTTCAGGGAAACACCGGGGAGCTGTTTTTT.

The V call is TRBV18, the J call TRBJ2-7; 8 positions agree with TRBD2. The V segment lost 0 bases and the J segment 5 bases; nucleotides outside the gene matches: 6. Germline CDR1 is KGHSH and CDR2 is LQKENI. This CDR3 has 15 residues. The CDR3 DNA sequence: TGTGCCAGCTCACCACCGGCGGGAGGAAGGAACGAGCAGTACTTC. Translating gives CASSPPAGGRNEQYF.

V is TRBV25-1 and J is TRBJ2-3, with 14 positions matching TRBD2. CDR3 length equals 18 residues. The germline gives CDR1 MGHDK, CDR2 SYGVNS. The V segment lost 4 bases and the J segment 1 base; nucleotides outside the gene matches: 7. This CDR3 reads CASSGRLAGGPGTDTQYF. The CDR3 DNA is TGTGCCAGCAGTGGGAGACTAGCGGGAGGGCCGGGCACAGATACGCAGTATTTT.

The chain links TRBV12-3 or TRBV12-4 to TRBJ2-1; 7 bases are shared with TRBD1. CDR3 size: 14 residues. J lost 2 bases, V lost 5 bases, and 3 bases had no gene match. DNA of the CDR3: TGTGCCAGCAGTGTCGGGACAGCCTACAATGAGCAGTTCTTC. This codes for CASSVGTAYNEQFF.

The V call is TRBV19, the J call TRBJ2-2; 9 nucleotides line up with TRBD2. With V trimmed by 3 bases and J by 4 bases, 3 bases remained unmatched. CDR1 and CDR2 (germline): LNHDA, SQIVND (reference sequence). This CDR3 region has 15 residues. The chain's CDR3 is CASSMVSGSTGELFF. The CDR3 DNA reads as TGTGCCAGTAGTATGGTTAGCGGGAGCACCGGGGAGCTGTTTTTT.

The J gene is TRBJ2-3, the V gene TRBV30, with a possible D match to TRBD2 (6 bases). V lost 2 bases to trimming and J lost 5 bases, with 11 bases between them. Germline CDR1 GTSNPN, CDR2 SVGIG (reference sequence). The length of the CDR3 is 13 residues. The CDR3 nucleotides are TGTGCCTGGAGTCGACGGGGAGGAGATACGCAGTATTTT. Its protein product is CAWSRRGGDTQYF. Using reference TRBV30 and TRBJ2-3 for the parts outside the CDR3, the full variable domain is SQTIHQWPATLVQPVGSPLSLECTVEGTSNPNLYWYRQAAGRGLQLLFYSVGIGQISSEVPQNLSASRPQDRQFILSSKKLLLSDSGFYLCAWSRRGGDTQYFGPGTRLTVL.

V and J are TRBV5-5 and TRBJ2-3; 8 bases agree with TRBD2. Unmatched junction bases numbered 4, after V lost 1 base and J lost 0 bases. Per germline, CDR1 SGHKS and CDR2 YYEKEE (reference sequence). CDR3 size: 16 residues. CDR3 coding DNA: TGTGCCAGCAGCTTGTCGGGGGGGGCTAGCACAGATACGCAGTATTTT. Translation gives CASSLSGGASTDTQYF.

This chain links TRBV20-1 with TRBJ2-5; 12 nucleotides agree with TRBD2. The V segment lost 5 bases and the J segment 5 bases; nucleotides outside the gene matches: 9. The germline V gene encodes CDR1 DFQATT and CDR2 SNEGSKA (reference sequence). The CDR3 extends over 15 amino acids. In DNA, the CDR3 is TGCAGTGCTCCCCCTCCTAGCGGGGGGGCTGAGACCCAGTACTTC. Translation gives CSAPPPSGGAETQYF.

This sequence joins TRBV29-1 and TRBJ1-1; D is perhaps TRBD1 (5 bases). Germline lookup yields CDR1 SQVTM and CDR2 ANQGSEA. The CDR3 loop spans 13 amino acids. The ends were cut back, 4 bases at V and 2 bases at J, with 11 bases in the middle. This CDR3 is CSVAGRSNTEAFF. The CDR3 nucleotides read TGCAGCGTTGCGGGACGGAGCAACACTGAAGCTTTCTTT.

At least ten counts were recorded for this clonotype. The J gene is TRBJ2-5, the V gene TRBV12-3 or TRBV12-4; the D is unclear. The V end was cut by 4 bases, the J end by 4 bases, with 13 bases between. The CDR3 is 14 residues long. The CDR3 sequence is CASSSAGSLETQYF. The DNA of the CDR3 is TGTGCCAGCAGTTCGGCCGGCTCTTTAGAGACCCAGTACTTC.